This TCR beta chain was observed in a study of response to subunit inactivated influenza vaccine. The V segment lost 2 bases and the J segment 5 bases; nucleotides outside the gene matches: 9. CDR3 length: 16 residues. Looked up from germline, CDR1 is SGHTA and CDR2 is FQGNSA. TCRdb ran MiXCR on the RT-PCR reads and lists one entry per CDR3 protein. Among 150,000 to 200,000 distinct CDR3 sequences listed, about 12% were seen once. This clonotype was picked up many times. These sequences were also reported in another study, on T cells expressing NK-cell markers. That paper adds: TCR beta libraries carry UMIs added by 5'RACE template switching. The eight sequenced donors comprised seven who were HCMV-seropositive and one who was seronegative. Only alpha-beta TCR T cells were sorted in several experiments, using an anti-gamma-delta TCR antibody. No clear determination of HCMV specificity was made for expanded NKG2C+ T cell clones.

Material: CD8+ T cells sorted from PBMCs, obtained approximately 13 days after vaccination. This rearrangement joins TRBV7-2 to TRBJ2-3, with TRBD2 matching 8 bases. The origin of this receptor is a man aged 45-65 years who received an inactivated influenza vaccine. The CDR3 sequence: CASSLYGGAVVDTQYF. CDR3 nucleotide sequence: TGTGCCAGCAGCTTATACGGGGGGGCCGTAGTAGATACGCAGTATTTT.